The sequence of this T cell receptor (beta chain) was determined in a study of T cell responses to AZD1222 COVID-19 vaccine. Whole-study findings and limits: Baseline seropositivity occurred in only a handful of AZD1222 recipients. Clonal diversity was possibly underestimated, and the donors were mostly white British, with more females. A reported finding is that nearly half of spike-specific TCRs target unmutated variant regions. After two AZD1222 doses, spike-specific TCR breadth and depth rose versus day 0.

The CDR3 consists of 16 residues. Germline CDR1 and CDR2: MGHRA and YSYEKL. Trimming pared 0 bases from V and 0 bases from J, leaving 10 bases between. Some clones are missing from TCRdb's copy, which holds only in-frame ones; the method was immunoSEQ multiplex PCR. Of 100,000 to 150,000 clones detected, around 90% appear once; the ten largest clones hold 1.1%. Details on this clone: Its specificity is not known.

The receptor was derived from an adult who received the AZD1222 COVID-19 vaccine. Sequencing was performed on peripheral blood, taken 28 days after the second AZD1222 dose. The chain is built from TRBV4-1 and TRBJ2-3, with a tentative D call TRBD2 (5 bases). CDR3 in amino acids: CASSQDRRRSTDTQYF. Written as DNA, the CDR3 is TGCGCCAGCAGCCAAGATCGGCGGAGGAGCACAGATACGCAGTATTTT.